The 16 T cell receptor beta chains below were found in one sample sequenced in a study of blood T cell repertoires in COVID-19. The repertoire was sequenced with immunoSEQ multiplex PCR; TCRdb's copy has only in-frame clones and lacks some. This table has just over 200,000 clones, around three quarters appearing once. Sequencing used peripheral blood. The receptors shown here come from a woman between 65 and 79 years old with acute or convalescent COVID-19.

This chain joins TRBV24-1 and TRBJ1-2; TRBD1 is a possible D gene (6 bases). CDR3 size: 13 residues. Trimming shortened V by 7 bases and J by 2 bases, and 10 bases separated the two germline ends. Germline assignment: CDR1 KGHDR and CDR2 SFDVKD. The CDR3 sequence: CATRQGTNYGYTF. CDR3 bases: TGTGCCACCAGACAGGGAACGAACTATGGCTACACCTTC.

The genes are TRBV3-1 (or the pseudogene TRBV3-2) and TRBJ2-1, with 8 positions matching TRBD2. CDR1 and CDR2 (germline): LGHDT, YNNKEL (reference sequence). The CDR3 sequence is 15 residues long. J lost 8 bases, V lost 5 bases, and 11 bases had no gene match. This chain's CDR3 is CASSLRGTSVDEQFF. CDR3 sequence (DNA): TGTGCCAGCAGCTTACGCGGGACTAGTGTAGATGAGCAGTTCTTC.

This chain connects TRBV28 to TRBJ1-6; no firm D call. The CDR3 is 13 amino acids. CDR1 MDHEN and CDR2 SYDVKM come from the germline V gene. V lost 2 bases to trimming and J lost 8 bases, with 7 bases between them. CDR3 loop: CASSLEGDSPLHF. Here the CDR3 DNA reads TGTGCCAGCAGTTTAGAGGGCGATTCACCCCTCCACTTT.

V usage is TRBV15 and J usage is TRBJ2-7; D gene unclear. CDR1 is LNHNV and CDR2 is YYDKDF in the germline V gene (reference sequence). The CDR3 is 13 amino acids. Trimming left V 0 bases short and J 4 bases short, with 7 bases between. This CDR3 reads CATSRDFLYEQYF. The DNA of the CDR3 is TGTGCCACCAGCAGAGATTTTTTATACGAGCAGTACTTC.

The chain joins TRBV7-8 to TRBJ1-1; D uncertain. The V gene lost 3 bases and the J gene lost 5 bases, with 4 bases spanning the gap. The CDR3 totals 11 residues. Germline assignment: CDR1 SGHVS and CDR2 FQNEAQ. Here the CDR3 reads CASSFATEAFF. CDR3 DNA: TGTGCCAGCAGCTTCGCGACTGAAGCTTTCTTT.

The chain carries TRBV7-9 and TRBJ1-4; D is uncertain. The V end was cut by 3 bases, the J end by 6 bases, with 8 bases between. Per the germline V gene, CDR1 is SEHNR and CDR2 is FQNEAQ (reference sequence). CDR3 length: 13 residues. The CDR3, as DNA: TGTGCCAGCAGCTTCTGGGAGGATGAAAAACTGTTTTTT. Protein product: CASSFWEDEKLFF.

The genes are TRBV18 and TRBJ2-1; D perhaps matches TRBD2 (6 bases). V lost 9 bases and J 3 bases, leaving 12 bases between the germline ends. The CDR3 sequence is 13 residues long. Germline CDR1 reads KGHSH; CDR2 reads LQKENI. This CDR3 reads CASLGGLYNEQFF. CDR3 DNA: TGTGCCAGTTTGGGGGGACTCTACAATGAGCAGTTCTTC.

To note about this clone: Distinct nucleotide sequences in the sample also encode this CDR3. CDR3 in amino acids: CASSLGASYEQYF. The CDR3 region has the DNA TGTGCCAGCAGCTTGGGGGCCTCCTACGAGCAGTACTTC. This chain connects TRBV5-4 to TRBJ2-7; unclear D gene. CDR1 is SGHNT, CDR2 YYREEE, per germline (reference sequence). The V and J ends lost 0 bases and 0 bases respectively, with 4 bases between them. The length of the CDR3 is 13 residues.

The V call is TRBV2, the J call TRBJ2-2; 7 nucleotides agree with TRBD1. Trimming at V came to 4 bases and at J to 4 bases, leaving 3 bases not matched to a gene. The CDR3 is 14 residues long. Germline values: CDR1 SNHLY, CDR2 FYNNEI. CDR3 residues: CASSVGQATGELFF. The DNA for the CDR3 is TGTGCCAGCAGTGTCGGACAGGCCACCGGGGAGCTGTTTTTT.

Only one count was recorded for this clone. The V gene is TRBV10-3, the J gene TRBJ2-3; weak D call: TRBD2 (6 bases). V was cut by 0 bases and J by 0 bases, with 10 bases left in between. In germline, CDR1 is ENHRY, CDR2 SYGVKD. The CDR3 has 16 amino acids. CDR3 bases: TGTGCCATCAGTGAGTCGGACTATCCTAGCACAGATACGCAGTATTTT. Amino acids: CAISESDYPSTDTQYF.

This chain uses TRBV14 with TRBJ2-1; a weak D match, TRBD2 (5 bases). Trimming cost V 3 bases and J 6 bases, with 15 bases left between them. CDR1 and CDR2 (germline): SGHDN, FVKESK. There are 15 residues in the CDR3. For the CDR3, the DNA is TGTGCCAGCAGCCATCGGGATAGTACCTCCAATGAGCAGTTCTTC. Protein product: CASSHRDSTSNEQFF.

The chain links TRBV7-9 to TRBJ2-7, with 10 bases identical to TRBD1. V was pared by 3 bases and J by 2 bases, with 10 bases of the junction left unmatched. CDR1 is SEHNR and CDR2 is FQNEAQ in the germline V gene (reference sequence). The CDR3 loop spans 17 amino acids. The CDR3 coding sequence is TGTGCCAGCAGCTTCGTGGGGGGGACAGGGGCGACCTACGAGCAGTACTTC. It yields the protein CASSFVGGTGATYEQYF.

This chain uses TRBV5-1 with TRBJ2-2; D might be TRBD2 (6 bases). Trimming stripped 0 bases from V and 4 bases from J, with 10 bases between. Germline V gene lookup returns CDR1 SGHRS and CDR2 YFSETQ. The CDR3 spans 15 residues. The CDR3 DNA reads as TGCGCCAGCAGCTTGGGACTAGAGGGCACCGGGGAGCTGTTTTTT. Residues: CASSLGLEGTGELFF.

This chain connects TRBV10-3 to TRBJ2-2; TRBD1 agrees at 9 bases. CDR3 size: 15 residues. The germline CDR1 and CDR2 sequences are ENHRY and SYGVKD. The trim removed 5 bases at V and 5 bases at J, leaving 6 bases unmatched. CDR3 coding DNA: TGTGCCATCAGTACACAGGGGGCAGATACCGGGGAGCTGTTTTTT. It codes for CAISTQGADTGELFF.

The genes are TRBV5-4 and TRBJ1-2, with TRBD1 as a possible D gene (5 bases). Per germline, CDR1 SGHNT and CDR2 YYREEE (reference sequence). The V end lost 0 bases, the J end lost 4 bases, and 13 bases lay between the germline ends. The CDR3 is 15 amino acids. CDR3 nucleotides: TGTGCCAGCAGCTTGGGACAGACGTTGCCCTATGGCTACACCTTC. This gives the protein CASSLGQTLPYGYTF.

For the CDR3, the DNA is TGTGCCAGCAGCACGCAGGGCCCCTATGGCTACACCTTC. Its translation: CASSTQGPYGYTF. The chain combines TRBV7-2 with TRBJ1-2; possible D gene TRBD1, 5 bases. This CDR3 has 13 amino acids. V lost 5 bases and J 4 bases, leaving 11 bases between the germline ends. CDR1 is SGHTA and CDR2 is FQGNSA in the germline V gene.